This section outlines one TCR beta chain sequence together with its context. Its antigen is unidentified. This CDR3 region has 15 residues. The V gene's germline CDR1 is SEHNR and CDR2 FQNEAQ (reference sequence). V lost 3 bases and J lost 8; bases outside the gene matches: 6. These data come from a study of early T cells in non-severe SARS-CoV-2 infection. Study at large: From unsorted whole blood, bulk RNA was sequenced, and the chains remained unpaired. Whole-study findings and limits: Anti-spike CD8 responses were favored in VDJdb matching, and private and CD4 specificities were missed.

TCRdb fed the 5' RACE reads into MiXCR, producing one record per CDR3 protein. Of fewer than 75,000 distinct CDR3 sequences listed, just over 20% are singletons. This material consisted of whole blood, taken at baseline. This sequence originates from an adult who was a healthcare worker with PCR-confirmed SARS-CoV-2 infection or an uninfected control (not recorded which). V and J are TRBV7-9 and TRBJ2-1; 11 nucleotides align to TRBD1. CDR3 residues: CASSFGTGGSDEQFF. The CDR3 coding sequence is TGTGCCAGCAGCTTTGGGACAGGGGGAAGCGATGAGCAGTTCTTC.